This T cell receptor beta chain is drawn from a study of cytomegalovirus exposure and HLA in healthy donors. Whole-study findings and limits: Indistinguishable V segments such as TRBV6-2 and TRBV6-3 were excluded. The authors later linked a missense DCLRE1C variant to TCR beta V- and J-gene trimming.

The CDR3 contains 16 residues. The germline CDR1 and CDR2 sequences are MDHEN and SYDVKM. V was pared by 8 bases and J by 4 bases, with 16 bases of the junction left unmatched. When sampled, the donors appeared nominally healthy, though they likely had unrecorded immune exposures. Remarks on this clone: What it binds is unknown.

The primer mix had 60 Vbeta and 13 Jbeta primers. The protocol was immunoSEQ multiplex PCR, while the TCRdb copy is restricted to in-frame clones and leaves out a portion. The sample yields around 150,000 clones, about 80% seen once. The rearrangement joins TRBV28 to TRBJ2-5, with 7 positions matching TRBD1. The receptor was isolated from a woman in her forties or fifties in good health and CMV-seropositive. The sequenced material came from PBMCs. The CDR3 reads CASGLGKGAGGETQYF. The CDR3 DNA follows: TGTGCCAGCGGACTCGGAAAGGGGGCCGGAGGAGAGACCCAGTACTTC.